This TCR beta chain was sequenced during a study of T-cell memory formation after mild COVID-19. Study results and limitations: The authors left the SARS-CoV-2 specificity of second-wave clones peaking on day 37 unconfirmed. Prior to infection, memory already included some responding clones, suggesting cross-reactive memory joined.

For this clonotype: What it binds is not known.

Constant-segment primers served in 5'RACE that generated TCR alpha and TCR beta cDNA libraries bearing sample barcodes and UMIs. TCRdb passed the 5' RACE reads through MiXCR, listing each CDR3 protein once. The sample has 250,000 to 300,000 distinct CDR3 sequences; 15% to 20% are singletons. Trimming removed 4 bases from V and 0 bases from J, with 13 bases in between. CDR1 and CDR2 from the germline V gene are MGHRA and YSYEKL. The CDR3 consists of 17 residues. Sequenced input: PBMCs or a T cell subset sorted from them (not recorded which). The sequence was obtained from a young man who had mild COVID-19 (a few samples of this study predate the infection). Cell type and time point are not known. This chain joins TRBV4-1 and TRBJ1-6; D not certain. CDR3 nucleotide sequence: TGCGCCAGCAGCCCGGGTGGCTCGAGCTCCTATAATTCACCCCTCCACTTT. Translation: CASSPGGSSSYNSPLHF.